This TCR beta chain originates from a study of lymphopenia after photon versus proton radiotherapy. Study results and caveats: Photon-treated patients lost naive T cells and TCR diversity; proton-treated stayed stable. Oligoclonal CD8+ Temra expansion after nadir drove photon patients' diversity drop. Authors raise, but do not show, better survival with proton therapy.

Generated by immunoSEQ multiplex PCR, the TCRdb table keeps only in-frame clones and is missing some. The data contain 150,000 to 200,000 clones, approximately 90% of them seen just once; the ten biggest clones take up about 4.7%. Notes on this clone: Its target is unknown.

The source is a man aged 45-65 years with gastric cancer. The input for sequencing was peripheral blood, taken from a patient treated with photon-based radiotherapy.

CDR3 loop: CASSYSGLASYEQYF. In nucleotides, the CDR3 is TGTGCCAGCAGTTATTCCGGACTAGCGTCCTACGAGCAGTACTTC. This chain links TRBV6-6 with TRBJ2-7; 9 nucleotides align to TRBD2. This CDR3 region has 15 residues. Germline V CDR1 and CDR2: MNHNY, SVGAGI (reference sequence). V gave up 3 bases and J gave up 1 base; unmatched junction bases: 4.